The T cell receptor (beta chain) described here comes from a study of T cell responses to AZD1222 COVID-19 vaccine. Looked up from germline, CDR1 is SGHTA and CDR2 is FQGNSA. V was cut by 1 base and J by 0 bases, with 15 bases left in between. This CDR3 is 18 amino acids long. Produced via immunoSEQ multiplex PCR; TCRdb's table is partial and in-frame only. The sample carries approximately 130,000 clones, approximately 90% recorded once. The source material was peripheral blood, sampled 28 days after the second dose of the MenACWY control vaccine. The sequence was collected from an adult who received the MenACWY meningococcal vaccine as a control. The V and J genes are TRBV7-2 and TRBJ2-2; D possibly corresponds to TRBD1 (6 bases). CDR3 amino acids: CASSLELGAESNTGELFF. As DNA, the CDR3 is TGTGCCAGCAGCTTAGAACTGGGGGCCGAATCGAACACCGGGGAGCTGTTTTTT.